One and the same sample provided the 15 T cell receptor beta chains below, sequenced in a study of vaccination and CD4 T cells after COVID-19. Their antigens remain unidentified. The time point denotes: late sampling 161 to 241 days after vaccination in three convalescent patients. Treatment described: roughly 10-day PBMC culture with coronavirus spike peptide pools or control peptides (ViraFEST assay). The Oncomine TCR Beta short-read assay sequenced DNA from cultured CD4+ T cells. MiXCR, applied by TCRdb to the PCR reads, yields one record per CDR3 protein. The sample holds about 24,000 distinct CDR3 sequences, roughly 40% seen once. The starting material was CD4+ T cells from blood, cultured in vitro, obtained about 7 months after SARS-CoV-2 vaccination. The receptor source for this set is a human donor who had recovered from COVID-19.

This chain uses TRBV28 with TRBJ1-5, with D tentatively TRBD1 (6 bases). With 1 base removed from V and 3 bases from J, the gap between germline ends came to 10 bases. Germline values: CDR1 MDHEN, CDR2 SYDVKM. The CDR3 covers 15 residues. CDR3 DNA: TGTGCCAGCAGTTTATATGCAGGGGCCAATCAGCCCCAGCATTTT. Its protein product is CASSLYAGANQPQHF.

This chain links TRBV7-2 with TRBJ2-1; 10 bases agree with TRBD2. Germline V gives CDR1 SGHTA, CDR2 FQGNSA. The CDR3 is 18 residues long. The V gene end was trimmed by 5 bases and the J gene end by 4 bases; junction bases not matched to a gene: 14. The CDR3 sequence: CASSPRSGRALDYNEQFF. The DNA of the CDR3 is TGTGCCAGCAGCCCCCGAAGCGGGAGGGCCCTAGATTACAATGAGCAGTTCTTC. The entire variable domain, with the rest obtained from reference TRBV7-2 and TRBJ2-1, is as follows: GAGVSQSPSNKVTEKGKDVELRCDPISGHTALYWYRQSLGQGLEFLIYFQGNSAPDKSGLPSDRFSAERTGGSVSTLTIQRTQQEDSAVYLCASSPRSGRALDYNEQFFGPGTRLTVL.

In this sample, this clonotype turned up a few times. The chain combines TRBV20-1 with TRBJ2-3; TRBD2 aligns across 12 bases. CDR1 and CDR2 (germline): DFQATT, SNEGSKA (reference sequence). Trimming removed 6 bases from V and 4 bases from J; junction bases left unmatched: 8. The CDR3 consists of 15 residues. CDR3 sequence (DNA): TGCAGTGCAATAGCTAGCGGGAGGGCCCCAGATACGCAGTATTTT. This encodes CSAIASGRAPDTQYF.

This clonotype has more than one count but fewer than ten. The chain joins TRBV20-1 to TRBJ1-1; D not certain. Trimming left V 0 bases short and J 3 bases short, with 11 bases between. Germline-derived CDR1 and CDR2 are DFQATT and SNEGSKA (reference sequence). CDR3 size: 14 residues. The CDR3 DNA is TGCAGTGCTAGAGATGGGTCCCAGGACACTGAAGCTTTCTTT. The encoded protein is CSARDGSQDTEAFF.

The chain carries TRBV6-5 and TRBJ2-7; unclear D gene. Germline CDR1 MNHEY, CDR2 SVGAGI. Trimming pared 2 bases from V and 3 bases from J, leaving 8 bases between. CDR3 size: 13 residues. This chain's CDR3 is CASSYSWGYEQYF. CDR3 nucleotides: TGTGCCAGCAGTTACAGTTGGGGCTACGAGCAGTACTTC.

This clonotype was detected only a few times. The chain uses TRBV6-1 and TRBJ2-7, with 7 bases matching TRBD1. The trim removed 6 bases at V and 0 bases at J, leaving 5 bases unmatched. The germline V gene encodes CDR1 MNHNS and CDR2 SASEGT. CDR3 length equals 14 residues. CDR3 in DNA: TGTGCCAGCAGCCCAGACAGGGCCTCCTACGAGCAGTACTTC. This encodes CASSPDRASYEQYF.

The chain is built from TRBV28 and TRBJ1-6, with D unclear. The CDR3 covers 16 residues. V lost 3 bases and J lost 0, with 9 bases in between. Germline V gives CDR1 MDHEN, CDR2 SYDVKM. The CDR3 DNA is TGTGCCAGCAGTTTCACGGGCAGCTCCTATAATTCACCCCTCCACTTT. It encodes CASSFTGSSYNSPLHF.

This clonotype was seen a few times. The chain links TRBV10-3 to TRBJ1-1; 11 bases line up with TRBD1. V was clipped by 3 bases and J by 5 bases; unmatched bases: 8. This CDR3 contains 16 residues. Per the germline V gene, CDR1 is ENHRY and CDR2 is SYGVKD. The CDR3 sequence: CAISDSGQGAGTEAFF. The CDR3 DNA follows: TGTGCCATCAGTGATTCTGGACAGGGGGCCGGTACTGAAGCTTTCTTT.

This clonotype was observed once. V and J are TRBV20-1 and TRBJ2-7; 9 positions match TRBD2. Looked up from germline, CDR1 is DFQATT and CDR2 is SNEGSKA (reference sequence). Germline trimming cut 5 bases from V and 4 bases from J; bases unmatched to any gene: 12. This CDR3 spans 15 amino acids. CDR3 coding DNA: TGCAGTGCTCAGATAGCACAAAGCGGGAGGTACGAGCAGTACTTC. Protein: CSAQIAQSGRYEQYF.

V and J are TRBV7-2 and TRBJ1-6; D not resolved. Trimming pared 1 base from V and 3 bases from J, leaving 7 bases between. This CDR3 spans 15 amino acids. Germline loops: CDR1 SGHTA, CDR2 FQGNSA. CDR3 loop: CASSLGTLYNSPLHF. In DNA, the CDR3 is TGTGCCAGCAGCTTAGGGACCCTCTATAATTCACCCCTCCACTTT.

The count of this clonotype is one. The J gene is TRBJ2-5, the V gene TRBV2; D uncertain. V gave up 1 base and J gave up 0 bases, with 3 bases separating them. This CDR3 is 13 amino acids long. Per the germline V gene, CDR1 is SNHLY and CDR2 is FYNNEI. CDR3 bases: TGTGCCAGCAGTGAAGAACACCAAGAGACCCAGTACTTC. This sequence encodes CASSEEHQETQYF.

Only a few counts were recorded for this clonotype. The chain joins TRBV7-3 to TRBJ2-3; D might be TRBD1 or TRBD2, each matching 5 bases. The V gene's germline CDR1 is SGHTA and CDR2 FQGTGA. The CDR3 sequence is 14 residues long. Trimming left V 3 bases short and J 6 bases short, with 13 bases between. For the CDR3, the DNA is TGTGCCAGCAGCTTGCTACTAGAGGGGGATACGCAGTATTTT. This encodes CASSLLLEGDTQYF.

CDR3 sequence reads: CASSDGGYYNEQFF. The CDR3 nucleotides read TGCGCCAGCAGTGACGGGGGATACTACAATGAGCAGTTCTTC. The genes are TRBV10-1 and TRBJ2-1, with TRBD2 as a possible D gene (6 bases). The V gene's germline CDR1 is WNHNN and CDR2 SYGVQD (reference sequence). Between the trimmed V and J ends, which lost 3 bases and 3 bases, there was a span of 9 bases. The CDR3 is 14 amino acids.

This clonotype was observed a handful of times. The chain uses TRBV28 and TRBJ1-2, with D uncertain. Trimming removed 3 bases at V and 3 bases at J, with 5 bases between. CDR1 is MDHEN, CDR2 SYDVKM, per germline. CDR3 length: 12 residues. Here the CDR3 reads CASSLRDYGYTF. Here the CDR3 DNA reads TGTGCCAGCAGTTTGCGGGACTATGGCTACACCTTC.

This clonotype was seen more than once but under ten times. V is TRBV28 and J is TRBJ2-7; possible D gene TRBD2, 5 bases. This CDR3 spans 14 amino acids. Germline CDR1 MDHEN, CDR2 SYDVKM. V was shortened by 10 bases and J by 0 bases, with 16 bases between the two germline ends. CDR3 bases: TGTGCCACCTCCCCTGGCGGGTCCTCCTACGAGCAGTACTTC. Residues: CATSPGGSSYEQYF.